These 29 T cell receptor beta chains were all obtained from the same sample, sequenced in a study of cytomegalovirus exposure and HLA in healthy donors. Libraries were prepared by immunoSEQ multiplex PCR; TCRdb keeps only in-frame clonotypes and omits some of them. The data contain almost 200,000 clones, approximately 78% of them singletons. Source material: PBMCs. These receptor sequences come from a woman in her twenties or thirties in good health and CMV-seronegative.

V is TRBV5-4 and J is TRBJ1-1; D call uncertain. The CDR3 runs to 15 residues. Trimming stripped 3 bases from V and 9 bases from J, with 21 bases between. Germline CDR1 reads SGHNT; CDR2 reads YYREEE (reference sequence). DNA for the CDR3: TGTGCCAGCAGCTCGAGGGAAGGAGTCGCCTCTAAAGCTTTCTTT. It translates to CASSSREGVASKAFF.

The chain links TRBV7-3 to TRBJ2-3; 12 nucleotides agree with TRBD2. The germline V gene encodes CDR1 SGHTA and CDR2 FQGTGA. CDR3 length: 16 residues. After removal of 5 bases from V and 6 bases from J, the junction contained 9 bases not matched to a gene. The CDR3, as DNA: TGTGCCAGCAGCCTCCCGACTAGCGGGGGATTGGATACGCAGTATTTT. It yields the protein CASSLPTSGGLDTQYF. Full variable domain (outside the CDR3, taken from reference TRBV7-3 and TRBJ2-3): GAGVSQTPSNKVTEKGKYVELRCDPISGHTALYWYRQSLGQGPEFLIYFQGTGAADDSGLPNDRFFAVRPEGSVSTLKIQRTERGDSAVYLCASSLPTSGGLDTQYFGPGTRLTVL.

V gene TRBV18 combines with J gene TRBJ2-5; 7 positions match TRBD1. This CDR3 has 15 residues. The trim removed 6 bases at V and 1 base at J, leaving 8 bases unmatched. Per the germline V gene, CDR1 is KGHSH and CDR2 is LQKENI. This chain's CDR3 is CASSLDRVSQETQYF. For the CDR3, the DNA is TGTGCCAGCTCCCTCGACAGGGTTTCCCAAGAGACCCAGTACTTC.

The V gene is TRBV7-2, the J gene TRBJ2-3; D gene ambiguous. Between the trimmed V and J ends, which lost 5 bases and 7 bases, there was a span of 10 bases. This CDR3 region has 12 residues. Germline CDR1 is SGHTA and CDR2 is FQGNSA. The chain's CDR3 is CASSVSRHTQYF. The DNA for the CDR3 is TGTGCCAGCAGCGTATCTCGTCATACGCAGTATTTT.

In DNA, the CDR3 is TGTGCCTGGAGTGTGGAGGGGATGAGGCCCCAGCATTTT. Encoded protein: CAWSVEGMRPQHF. The V and J genes are TRBV30 and TRBJ1-5; maybe TRBD1 (5 bases). V lost 0 bases to trimming and J lost 9 bases, with 12 bases between them. This CDR3 has 13 residues. The germline V gene encodes CDR1 GTSNPN and CDR2 SVGIG (reference sequence). The full variable domain, completed using reference TRBV30 and TRBJ1-5, is SQTIHQWPATLVQPVGSPLSLECTVEGTSNPNLYWYRQAAGRGLQLLFYSVGIGQISSEVPQNLSASRPQDRQFILSSKKLLLSDSGFYLCAWSVEGMRPQHFGDGTRLSIL.

V usage is TRBV7-9 and J usage is TRBJ2-3, with 7 bases matching TRBD1. The CDR3 runs to 14 residues. From germline, CDR1 is SEHNR and CDR2 FQNEAQ (reference sequence). The V gene end was trimmed by 5 bases and the J gene end by 3 bases; junction bases not matched to a gene: 5. For the CDR3, the DNA is TGTGCCAGCAGCACGCGACAGGGAACAGATACGCAGTATTTT. As protein: CASSTRQGTDTQYF.

V gene TRBV19 combines with J gene TRBJ1-1; D is ambiguous. Germline CDR1 and CDR2: LNHDA and SQIVND (reference sequence). Trimming stripped 1 base from V and 10 bases from J, with 10 bases between. The CDR3 runs to 12 residues. CDR3 amino acids: CASSIGRPGAFF. As DNA, the CDR3 is TGTGCCAGTAGTATAGGGCGCCCGGGAGCTTTCTTT.

The chain carries TRBV6-6 and TRBJ2-7, with D tentatively TRBD1 (6 bases). Germline CDR1 reads MNHNY; CDR2 reads SVGAGI (reference sequence). V lost 0 bases, J lost 0 bases, and 12 bases lay in between. The length of the CDR3 is 16 residues. The CDR3: CASSYSAADSSYEQYF. The CDR3 DNA follows: TGTGCCAGCAGTTACTCGGCGGCGGACAGCTCCTACGAGCAGTACTTC.

In this sample, this clone turned up once. This CDR3 reads CASSPSPQGLYEQYF. The CDR3 DNA follows: TGTGCCAGCAGCCCCTCCCCACAGGGGTTGTACGAGCAGTACTTC. The chain recombines TRBV5-5 with TRBJ2-7, with TRBD1 identical over 7 bases. The germline CDR1 and CDR2 sequences are SGHKS and YYEKEE (reference sequence). The junction had 11 bases not matched to a gene; V was cut back by 4 bases and J by 4 bases. The CDR3 spans 15 residues.

The chain is built from TRBV27 and TRBJ1-4, with 8 bases lining up with TRBD1. The CDR3 contains 15 residues. The V segment lost 5 bases and the J segment 6 bases; nucleotides outside the gene matches: 8. From germline, CDR1 is MNHEY and CDR2 SMNVEV (reference sequence). CDR3 loop: CASSPNRGWDEKLFF. The CDR3 nucleotides are TGTGCCAGCAGTCCAAACAGGGGGTGGGATGAAAAACTGTTTTTT.

The gene calls are TRBV7-2 and TRBJ2-1; 9 nucleotides align to TRBD2. CDR1 is SGHTA and CDR2 is FQGNSA in the germline V gene. The CDR3 has 16 amino acids. V shed 4 bases and J 6 bases; nucleotides not matched to a gene: 10. The CDR3 coding sequence is TGTGCCAGCAGCTATGGCGGTAGCGGGAGAGTCAATGAGCAGTTCTTC. Encoded protein: CASSYGGSGRVNEQFF.

DNA of the CDR3: TGTGCCAGCAGTTTAGCCCCCGGACTAGCGGGCAATGAGCAGTTCTTC. It specifies CASSLAPGLAGNEQFF. The chain is built from TRBV27 and TRBJ2-1; 11 bases map to TRBD2. J lost 6 bases, V lost 2 bases, and 6 bases had no gene match. This CDR3 comprises 16 residues. Germline-derived CDR1 and CDR2 are MNHEY and SMNVEV (reference sequence).

This chain joins TRBV5-6 and TRBJ2-1; 9 bases align to TRBD1. The CDR3 length is 14 residues. V dropped 4 bases and J dropped 8; count of bases not matched to a gene: 7. From germline, CDR1 is SGHDT and CDR2 YYEEEE. The CDR3 DNA sequence: TGTGCCAGCAGCATCGGACAGGGGAGCGATGAGCAGTTCTTC. This sequence encodes CASSIGQGSDEQFF.

Here the CDR3 reads CASSFSGAEGEKLFF. In DNA, the CDR3 is TGTGCCAGCAGCTTCTCAGGGGCGGAAGGTGAAAAACTGTTTTTT. The chain is built from TRBV7-9 and TRBJ1-4; weak D call: TRBD1 (6 bases). Trimming stripped 3 bases from V and 7 bases from J, with 15 bases between. CDR1 is SEHNR, CDR2 FQNEAQ, per germline (reference sequence). This CDR3 is 15 amino acids long. The variable domain in full, completed from reference TRBV7-9 and TRBJ1-4, reads DTGVSQNPRHKITKRGQNVTFRCDPISEHNRLYWYRQTLGQGPEFLTYFQNEAQLEKSRLLSDRFSAERPKGSFSTLEIQRTEQGDSAMYLCASSFSGAEGEKLFFGSGTQLSVL.

This chain uses TRBV4-1 with TRBJ2-5; D perhaps matches TRBD1 (5 bases). The length of the CDR3 is 18 residues. Deletions cut 0 bases from V and 5 bases from J, with 22 bases between. The germline V gene encodes CDR1 MGHRA and CDR2 YSYEKL. The CDR3: CASSQDRAGNLLTETQYF. CDR3 in DNA: TGCGCCAGCAGCCAAGATCGGGCAGGGAATCTTCTTACGGAGACCCAGTACTTC.

V and J are TRBV18 and TRBJ1-5; D call uncertain. The germline CDR1 and CDR2 sequences are KGHSH and LQKENI. This CDR3 is built from 14 residues. The ends were cut back, 2 bases at V and 7 bases at J, with 12 bases in the middle. CDR3 amino acids: CASSPREGNQPQHF. In DNA form, the CDR3 reads TGTGCCAGCTCACCAAGGGAGGGAAACCAGCCCCAGCATTTT.

The rearrangement uses TRBV18 and TRBJ1-5, with TRBD1 as a possible D gene (5 bases). This CDR3 is built from 15 residues. Trimming pared 2 bases from V and 3 bases from J, leaving 11 bases between. Germline V gene sequence: CDR1 KGHSH, CDR2 LQKENI. The CDR3 here is CASSPGAGSNQPQHF. CDR3 nucleotide sequence: TGTGCCAGCTCACCAGGGGCAGGGTCCAATCAGCCCCAGCATTTT.

CDR3 bases: TGTGCCAGCACTTTGATTAGCGGAGACAATGAGCAGTTCTTC. As protein: CASTLISGDNEQFF. The chain joins TRBV6-5 to TRBJ2-1; D perhaps matches TRBD2 (6 bases). The CDR3 is made up of 14 amino acids. CDR1 is MNHEY and CDR2 is SVGAGI in the germline V gene. Trimming removed 7 bases at V and 5 bases at J, with 15 bases between.

V usage is TRBV28 and J usage is TRBJ1-3; tentatively, D is TRBD1 (5 bases). The CDR3 sequence is 14 residues long. V was trimmed by 5 bases and J by 2 bases, leaving 10 bases between them. The germline V gene has CDR1 MDHEN and CDR2 SYDVKM. The CDR3 loop is CASSPGQTGNTIYF. The CDR3 region has the DNA TGTGCCAGCAGTCCCGGACAAACTGGAAACACCATATATTTT.

The chain uses TRBV9 and TRBJ1-1, with D maybe TRBD1 (5 bases). This CDR3 has 16 residues. Trimming took off 0 bases at V and 0 bases at J, with 12 bases between the two ends. CDR1 and CDR2 from the germline V gene are SGDLS and YYNGEE. The CDR3 coding sequence is TGTGCCAGCAGCGTAGTGTCAGGGCCGATGAACACTGAAGCTTTCTTT. Amino acids: CASSVVSGPMNTEAFF.

The gene calls are TRBV4-2 and TRBJ2-7; D not certain. CDR3 size: 14 residues. From germline, CDR1 is LGHNA and CDR2 YNFKEQ. V was pared by 2 bases and J by 0 bases, with 8 bases between. This CDR3 reads CASSQNAGSYEQYF. The CDR3 nucleotides read TGTGCCAGCAGCCAAAATGCAGGCTCCTACGAGCAGTACTTC.

The chain employs TRBV7-2 and TRBJ2-3; TRBD2 is a possible D gene (6 bases). This CDR3 has 15 amino acids. V dropped 0 bases and J dropped 1 base, with 8 bases sitting between them. Germline V gene lookup returns CDR1 SGHTA and CDR2 FQGNSA. CDR3 region: CASSLAGGRTDTQYF. The DNA for the CDR3 is TGTGCCAGCAGCTTAGCGGGGGGTCGCACAGATACGCAGTATTTT.

The V gene is TRBV4-1, the J gene TRBJ1-4; D gene unclear. The CDR3 is made up of 13 amino acids. V was clipped by 5 bases and J by 4 bases, with 8 bases between them. The germline V gene has CDR1 MGHRA and CDR2 YSYEKL. CDR3 sequence reads: CASSATGNEKLFF. CDR3 nucleotides: TGCGCCAGCAGCGCAACGGGTAATGAAAAACTGTTTTTT.

J is TRBJ2-2 and V is TRBV7-9; D possibly corresponds to TRBD2 (5 bases). The CDR3 runs to 13 residues. V gave up 8 bases and J gave up 7 bases, with 14 bases separating them. The germline CDR1 and CDR2 sequences are SEHNR and FQNEAQ (reference sequence). The CDR3 DNA reads TGTGCCAGCGGTTCTACGCGGGTCGGGGAGCTGTTTTTT. It codes for CASGSTRVGELFF.

The chain is built from TRBV9 and TRBJ2-3; tentative D call: TRBD2 (5 bases). The ends were cut back, 4 bases at V and 2 bases at J, with 17 bases in the middle. The germline V gene encodes CDR1 SGDLS and CDR2 YYNGEE. The CDR3 totals 16 residues. DNA for the CDR3: TGTGCCAGCAGCTCGAGGCCCGCCGGGATCACAGATACGCAGTATTTT. Translated, it gives CASSSRPAGITDTQYF.

In this sample, this clone turned up once. This chain links TRBV7-7 with TRBJ2-1, with a weak D call TRBD1 (7 bases). With 1 base removed from V and 5 bases from J, the gap between germline ends came to 18 bases. CDR3 length: 17 amino acids. Per germline, CDR1 SSHAT and CDR2 FNYEAQ (reference sequence). The CDR3 coding sequence is TGTGCCAGCAGCTTAGTAGGGGGCAGGGGAGGAAACAATGAGCAGTTCTTC. Protein: CASSLVGGRGGNNEQFF.

To note about this clone: Other nucleotide sequences in the sample specify the same CDR3. The chain is built from TRBV6-5 and TRBJ2-1; D might be TRBD1 (5 bases). The CDR3 extends over 12 amino acids. The germline gives CDR1 MNHEY, CDR2 SVGAGI. The ends were cut back, 4 bases at V and 7 bases at J, with 8 bases in the middle. CDR3 in amino acids: CASSFQGNEQFF. DNA of the CDR3: TGTGCCAGCAGTTTCCAGGGAAATGAGCAGTTCTTC.

This chain connects TRBV10-2 to TRBJ1-2, with D maybe TRBD1 (5 bases). CDR1 is WSHSY and CDR2 is SAAADI in the germline V gene. This CDR3 spans 14 amino acids. V was cut by 2 bases and J by 5 bases, with 12 bases left in between. The CDR3 DNA follows: TGCGCCAGCAGTGAGATTGGGGGGGATTATGGCTACACCTTC. Its protein product is CASSEIGGDYGYTF.

The V and J genes are TRBV6-1 and TRBJ2-5; D not resolved. V lost 1 base to trimming and J lost 1 base, with 10 bases between them. There are 15 residues in the CDR3. CDR1 and CDR2 from the germline V gene are MNHNS and SASEGT. CDR3 sequence (DNA): TGTGCCAGCAGTGAAGGGATCCAGGTCCAAGAGACCCAGTACTTC. Its translation: CASSEGIQVQETQYF.